The 23 T cell receptor beta chains below all came from one sample that was sequenced in a study of CD8+CD57+ T cells in acquired aplastic anemia. The template for TCR beta VDJ and CDR3 sequence profiling was genomic DNA. TCRdb re-analysed the reads in MiXCR, keeping a single row per CDR3 protein. The sample yields around 130,000 distinct CDR3 sequences, 50% to 70% seen once. CD8+CD57+ cell expansion had been shown by flow cytometry in patients chosen for sequencing. Sequenced input: sorted CD4+, CD8+, or CD8+CD57+ T cells (not recorded which) from PBMCs. Every receptor here comes from a human donor with aplastic anemia.

The table lists this clonotype with many counts. The chain couples TRBV19 to TRBJ2-1, with no clear D. Looked up from germline, CDR1 is LNHDA and CDR2 is SQIVND (reference sequence). There are 15 residues in the CDR3. With 1 base removed from V and 1 base from J, the gap between germline ends came to 8 bases. CDR3 sequence (DNA): TGTGCCAGTAGTATAGTGGGGATGTCCTACAATGAGCAGTTCTTC. This codes for CASSIVGMSYNEQFF. The full variable domain, in which reference TRBV19 and TRBJ2-1 provide the parts outside the CDR3, is DGGITQSPKYLFRKEGQNVTLSCEQNLNHDAMYWYRQDPGQGLRLIYYSQIVNDFQKGDIAEGYSVSREKKESFPLTVTSAQKNPTAFYLCASSIVGMSYNEQFFGPGTRLTVL.

The chain is built from TRBV18 and TRBJ2-7; TRBD1 might be the D (5 bases). The ends were cut back, 8 bases at V and 0 bases at J, with 11 bases in the middle. Per germline, CDR1 KGHSH and CDR2 LQKENI. The CDR3 runs 13 residues. DNA of the CDR3: TGTGCCAGCGCCTTGACAGACTCCTACGAGCAGTACTTC. Translation gives CASALTDSYEQYF.

This clonotype has just a few counts. The CDR3 DNA reads TGTGCCAGCAGTTACGGGAGTCACACCGGGGAGCTGTTTTTT. It yields the protein CASSYGSHTGELFF. The V call is TRBV6-2 or TRBV6-3, the J call TRBJ2-2, with D possibly TRBD2 on 5 matching bases. The CDR3 runs 14 residues. The germline CDR1 and CDR2 sequences are MNHEY and SVGEGT. Trimming shortened V by 2 bases and J by 3 bases, and 7 bases separated the two germline ends.

As concerns this clonotype: Likely a read error: the CDR3 ends without its conserved phenylalanine or tryptophan. V usage is TRBV10-3 and J usage is TRBJ1-1, with D possibly being TRBD1 (6 bases). CDR3 length equals 15 residues. V lost 2 bases to trimming and J lost 7 bases, with 17 bases between them. CDR1 is ENHRY and CDR2 is SYGVKD in the germline V gene. Here the CDR3 reads CAISERPPGGIEAFL. CDR3 in DNA: TGTGCCATCAGTGAGAGGCCTCCGGGGGGCATTGAAGCTTTCCTT.

This clonotype was picked up one time. V and J are TRBV7-9 and TRBJ1-2; D possibly corresponds to TRBD1 (6 bases). The CDR3 loop spans 13 amino acids. V lost 1 base, J lost 6 bases, and 9 bases lay in between. Looked up from germline, CDR1 is SEHNR and CDR2 is FQNEAQ (reference sequence). The CDR3 DNA follows: TGTGCCAGCAGCTTAGGGACAGAAGATGGCTACACCTTC. It translates to CASSLGTEDGYTF.

Comment on this clonotype: The conserved phenylalanine or tryptophan normally closing the CDR3 is absent here, so this likely arose from a read error. V and J are TRBV2 and TRBJ1-6; D might be TRBD1 (6 bases). The germline V gene has CDR1 SNHLY and CDR2 FYNNEI. The CDR3 has 15 residues. Trimming took 1 base from V and 8 from J, leaving 12 bases between them. The DNA of the CDR3 is TGTGCCAGCAGTGAAGGATGGGCAGGGGATTCACCCCTCCACTCT. Translated, it gives CASSEGWAGDSPLHS.

The rearrangement links TRBV9 to TRBJ2-3; D possibly corresponds to TRBD2 (5 bases). This CDR3 spans 15 amino acids. V was trimmed by 3 bases and J by 6 bases, leaving 17 bases between them. Germline CDR1 SGDLS, CDR2 YYNGEE. This chain's CDR3 is CASSASTRARDTQYF. CDR3 coding DNA: TGTGCCAGCAGCGCTAGTACGAGGGCGAGGGATACGCAGTATTTT.

The chain uses TRBV10-3 and TRBJ2-1; D is uncertain. V was clipped by 7 bases and J by 2 bases, with 9 bases between them. CDR1 ENHRY and CDR2 SYGVKD come from the germline V gene. This CDR3 comprises 13 residues. CDR3 sequence reads: CAINPPPYNEQFF. DNA for the CDR3: TGTGCCATCAATCCACCACCCTACAATGAGCAGTTCTTC.

This clonotype was found many times. The chain couples TRBV15 to TRBJ2-3; D assignment may be TRBD1 or TRBD2 (7 bases each). Per germline, CDR1 LNHNV and CDR2 YYDKDF (reference sequence). V was pared by 8 bases and J by 0 bases, with 9 bases between. The CDR3 contains 13 residues. This chain's CDR3 is CATQGGSTDTQYF. The CDR3 coding sequence is TGTGCCACCCAGGGGGGGAGCACAGATACGCAGTATTTT.

V is TRBV14 and J is TRBJ1-1; TRBD1 agrees at 9 bases. The CDR3 sequence is 15 residues long. Losses at the gene ends were 4 bases for V and 3 bases for J; bases not matched to a gene: 6. Germline V gene lookup returns CDR1 SGHDN and CDR2 FVKESK. The CDR3 loop is CASSPAGQGHTEAFF. CDR3 nucleotides: TGTGCCAGCAGCCCTGCTGGACAGGGGCACACTGAAGCTTTCTTT.

The genes are TRBV24-1 and TRBJ2-5; the D gene is possibly TRBD1 (6 bases). There are 17 residues in the CDR3. Trimming took off 4 bases at V and 9 bases at J, with 26 bases between the two ends. The germline CDR1 and CDR2 sequences are KGHDR and SFDVKD. This CDR3 reads CATSDNKGTGLGGAQYF. The CDR3 DNA reads TGTGCCACCAGTGACAATAAAGGAACAGGGCTAGGTGGGGCCCAGTACTTC.

This clonotype was picked up one time. The rearrangement links TRBV11-1 to TRBJ1-4; 9 bases are a match to TRBD1. The CDR3 is made up of 16 amino acids. Germline V lookup: CDR1 SGHAT, CDR2 FQDESV (reference sequence). The V segment lost 2 bases and the J segment 3 bases; nucleotides outside the gene matches: 4. The CDR3 loop reads CASSLLQGAPNEKLFF. The CDR3 bases are TGTGCCAGCAGCTTACTACAGGGGGCACCTAATGAAAAACTGTTTTTT. The whole variable domain, remainder taken from reference TRBV11-1 and TRBJ1-4, is EAEVAQSPRYKITEKSQAVAFWCDPISGHATLYWYRQILGQGPELLVQFQDESVVDDSQLPKDRFSAERLKGVDSTLKIQPAELGDSAMYLCASSLLQGAPNEKLFFGSGTQLSVL.

Comments on this clonotype: The CDR3 end shows no conserved phenylalanine or tryptophan, and so a read error is likely. The chain carries TRBV5-6 and TRBJ1-6; the D gene is possibly TRBD1 (5 bases). This CDR3 spans 15 amino acids. Germline V CDR1 and CDR2: SGHDT, YYEEEE. Trimming removed 4 bases from V and 10 bases from J, with 18 bases in between. CDR3 protein: CASSQDPGVGSPLHC. In DNA form, the CDR3 reads TGTGCCAGCAGCCAAGACCCGGGGGTTGGCTCACCCCTCCACTGT.

Ten or more counts support this clonotype. The chain couples TRBV20-1 to TRBJ1-2; no clear D gene. Germline V lookup: CDR1 DFQATT, CDR2 SNEGSKA (reference sequence). With 0 bases removed from V and 1 base from J, the gap between germline ends came to 18 bases. This CDR3 has 17 residues. For the CDR3, the DNA is TGCAGTGCTAGAGATTTCGAAGAGGACCATGGTAACTATGGCTACACCTTC. This sequence encodes CSARDFEEDHGNYGYTF.

The CDR3 nucleotides read TGTGCCAGCAGTTGGTCCGGAAGGGCTTATGAGCAGTTCTTC. Its protein is CASSWSGRAYEQFF. V gene TRBV25-1 combines with J gene TRBJ2-1; no firm D call. Per the germline V gene, CDR1 is MGHDK and CDR2 is SYGVNS. V gave up 5 bases and J gave up 8 bases, with 16 bases separating them. The CDR3 spans 14 residues.

Comments on this clonotype: The junction departs from germline at one end; a sequencing error may be responsible. The chain combines TRBV7-4 with TRBJ2-7; no reliable D call. CDR3 size: 12 residues. Per germline, CDR1 SGHVT and CDR2 SQSDAQ. CDR3 residues: CASSTTGNEQYF. The DNA for the CDR3 is TGCGCCAGCAGTACTACGGGCAACGAGCAGTACTTC.

This clonotype was observed a handful of times. An end of the junction does not agree with germline; a read error may underlie this. The chain is built from TRBV4-1 and TRBJ1-5; D is ambiguous. Germline CDR1 and CDR2: MGHRA and YSYEKL. The CDR3 extends over 17 amino acids. This chain's CDR3 is CASSQGSESHGNQSQHF. The CDR3 region has the DNA TGCGCCAGCAGCCAAGGTTCGGAGTCCCATGGCAATCAGTCCCAGCATTTT.

The V and J genes are TRBV24-1 and TRBJ2-7, with unresolved D. The V gene lost 4 bases and the J gene lost 2 bases, with 5 bases spanning the gap. The CDR3 runs to 12 residues. Germline values: CDR1 KGHDR, CDR2 SFDVKD. CDR3 coding DNA: TGTGCCACCAGTGACGCAGCCTACGAGCAGTACTTC. Its protein is CATSDAAYEQYF.

The chain recombines TRBV11-1 with TRBJ1-2; D possibly corresponds to TRBD1 (5 bases). The germline CDR1 and CDR2 sequences are SGHAT and FQDESV (reference sequence). This CDR3 has 16 amino acids. The ends were cut back, 3 bases at V and 0 bases at J, with 14 bases in the middle. CDR3 loop: CASSLSMGGANYGYTF. The CDR3 DNA reads as TGTGCCAGCAGCTTGAGTATGGGGGGAGCTAACTATGGCTACACCTTC.

This clonotype was observed at least ten times. The chain joins TRBV20-1 to TRBJ2-3, with TRBD2 matching over 15 bases. Germline CDR1 DFQATT, CDR2 SNEGSKA (reference sequence). The CDR3 spans 17 residues. V was clipped by 5 bases and J by 7 bases; unmatched bases: 13. Here the CDR3 DNA reads TGCAGTGCTCCTGGACTAGCGGGGGGGCAACCCTTGAATACGCAGTATTTT. The encoded protein is CSAPGLAGGQPLNTQYF.

The chain couples TRBV7-2 to TRBJ2-1; D is uncertain. Germline V gives CDR1 SGHTA, CDR2 FQGNSA. The CDR3 length is 13 residues. V was cut by 3 bases and J by 4 bases, with 7 bases left in between. In nucleotides, the CDR3 is TGTGCCAGCAGCTTGACACGGTACAATGAGCAGTTCTTC. Protein sequence: CASSLTRYNEQFF.

The rearrangement links TRBV14 to TRBJ2-7; no clear D gene. Trimming cost V 1 base and J 6 bases, with 10 bases left between them. The CDR3 runs 13 residues. CDR1 and CDR2 (germline): SGHDN, FVKESK. In nucleotides, the CDR3 is TGTGCCAGCAGCCAAGGACCGGCGCTCGAGCAGTACTTC. This codes for CASSQGPALEQYF.

The chain recombines TRBV20-1 with TRBJ2-7, with 8 nucleotides matching TRBD2. The CDR3 length is 14 residues. V lost 6 bases to trimming and J lost 1 base; unmatched junction nucleotides: 8. Germline V CDR1 and CDR2: DFQATT, SNEGSKA (reference sequence). The CDR3 bases are TGCAGTGCCGACAGCGGGGGCCTATCCTACGAGCAGTACTTC. This gives the protein CSADSGGLSYEQYF.